This passage covers 22 T cell receptor beta chains from one sample sequenced in a study of blood T cell repertoires in COVID-19 (dated by TCRdb to the early 2020s). Libraries came from the immunoSEQ multiplex PCR assay. Drawn from immuneACCESS, this table holds only the in-frame rearrangements with V and J called that TCRdb kept. Clones are partly lost; checked studies trace under half to an unresolved V gene and leave the rest unexplained. In all, the sample holds roughly 300,000 clones, and about 90% of those were seen once. The top ten constitute under 8% of the sample. Sequencing was carried out using peripheral blood. These receptor sequences come from a man aged 18 to 30 who had recovered from COVID-19.

In DNA, the CDR3 is TGTGCCAGCAGCTCGTATACAGGGGGCGATACGCAGTATTTT. Its protein is CASSSYTGGDTQYF. The V gene is TRBV5-5, the J gene TRBJ2-3; 9 bases match TRBD1. V lost 3 bases, J lost 6 bases, and 5 bases stayed unmatched. There are 14 residues in the CDR3. Germline assignment: CDR1 SGHKS and CDR2 YYEKEE (reference sequence).

The rearrangement links TRBV5-1 to TRBJ1-1; D is unclear. Trimming cost V 0 bases and J 1 base, with 7 bases left between them. This CDR3 spans 14 amino acids. Per germline, CDR1 SGHRS and CDR2 YFSETQ. CDR3 protein: CASSLAGPNTEAFF. CDR3 nucleotides: TGCGCCAGCAGCTTGGCGGGTCCGAACACTGAAGCTTTCTTT. Looking up the rest from reference TRBV5-1 and TRBJ1-1 gives the full variable domain: KAGVTQTPRYLIKTRGQQVTLSCSPISGHRSVSWYQQTPGQGLQFLFEYFSETQRNKGNFPGRFSGRQFSNSRSEMNVSTLELGDSALYLCASSLAGPNTEAFFGQGTRLTVV.

The genes are TRBV4-1 and TRBJ2-3; 7 bases are shared with TRBD2. Germline trimming cut 2 bases from V and 0 bases from J; bases unmatched to any gene: 8. The CDR3 loop spans 17 amino acids. CDR1 and CDR2 (germline): MGHRA, YSYEKL. CDR3 in DNA: TGCGCCAGCAGCCAAAGGGCTAGCGGAATTAGCACAGATACGCAGTATTTT. It specifies CASSQRASGISTDTQYF.

The chain uses TRBV10-2 and TRBJ2-7; TRBD2 matches 7 bases. Unmatched junction bases numbered 4, after V lost 5 bases and J lost 0 bases. Germline V gene lookup returns CDR1 WSHSY and CDR2 SAAADI. The CDR3 runs 14 residues. CDR3 residues: CASSFGGSSYEQYF. In DNA, the CDR3 is TGCGCCAGCAGTTTCGGCGGGAGCTCCTACGAGCAGTACTTC.

This chain connects TRBV14 to TRBJ1-2; D might be TRBD1 (6 bases). Germline V CDR1 and CDR2: SGHDN, FVKESK. Deletions cut 1 base from V and 8 bases from J, with 17 bases between. CDR3 length equals 15 residues. CDR3 protein: CASSQVGGPFEGYTF. CDR3 nucleotide sequence: TGTGCCAGCAGCCAAGTTGGGGGCCCGTTCGAGGGCTACACCTTC. The whole variable domain, filled in from reference TRBV14 and TRBJ1-2, reads EAGVTQFPSHSVIEKGQTVTLRCDPISGHDNLYWYRRVMGKEIKFLLHFVKESKQDESGMPNNRFLAERTGGTYSTLKVQPAELEDSGVYFCASSQVGGPFEGYTFGSGTRLTVV.

This chain uses TRBV6-4 with TRBJ2-3; 10 bases fit TRBD1. The CDR3 totals 16 residues. The trim removed 4 bases at V and 1 base at J, leaving 5 bases unmatched. The germline V gene encodes CDR1 MRHNA and CDR2 SNTAGT. The CDR3 coding sequence is TGTGCCAGCAGTGGTCCCGGGACAGGGGGCACAGATACGCAGTATTTT. Translation: CASSGPGTGGTDTQYF.

The count of this clone is one. The chain combines TRBV29-1 with TRBJ1-1; D may be TRBD1 (6 bases). V shed 3 bases and J shed 7 bases, with 12 bases lying between them. The CDR3 contains 12 residues. From germline, CDR1 is SQVTM and CDR2 ANQGSEA. The CDR3 protein is CSVDPTQGEAFF. The CDR3 nucleotides are TGCAGCGTTGATCCAACACAGGGTGAAGCTTTCTTT.

The chain combines TRBV19 with TRBJ2-3; D gene uncertain. Germline assignment: CDR1 LNHDA and CDR2 SQIVND (reference sequence). The V end was cut by 6 bases, the J end by 5 bases, with 12 bases between. The CDR3 runs 13 residues. CDR3 sequence (DNA): TGTGCCAGTAGACCTACGCGGAGAGATACGCAGTATTTT. It is translated as CASRPTRRDTQYF.

The gene calls are TRBV18 and TRBJ2-5; 8 nucleotides match TRBD1. V shed 1 base and J 5 bases; nucleotides not matched to a gene: 9. CDR3 length equals 16 residues. Germline V gene lookup returns CDR1 KGHSH and CDR2 LQKENI. CDR3 amino acids: CASSPLTGTGDETQYF. Written as DNA, the CDR3 is TGTGCCAGCTCACCACTAACCGGGACAGGCGATGAGACCCAGTACTTC.

The chain has TRBV6-5 and TRBJ1-3; tentatively, D is TRBD1 (5 bases). CDR3 length: 14 residues. Looked up from germline, CDR1 is MNHEY and CDR2 is SVGAGI. Trimming took off 8 bases at V and 8 bases at J, with 19 bases between the two ends. The CDR3 coding sequence is TGTGCCAGCGTCGGAAAGTCGGCCAGGGACACCATATATTTT. Translated: CASVGKSARDTIYF.

The sample holds a few counts of this clone. The chain links TRBV2 to TRBJ2-2, with D tentatively TRBD2 (5 bases). The ends were cut back, 11 bases at V and 5 bases at J, with 15 bases in the middle. This CDR3 has 13 amino acids. From germline, CDR1 is SNHLY and CDR2 FYNNEI. The CDR3 nucleotides are TGTGCCTCCAGAGGGTCCGAAACCGGGGAGCTGTTTTTT. It encodes CASRGSETGELFF.

This chain links TRBV18 with TRBJ1-1; D is unclear. V lost 2 bases, J lost 5 bases, and 12 bases lay in between. CDR1 KGHSH and CDR2 LQKENI come from the germline V gene. The CDR3 covers 14 residues. The DNA for the CDR3 is TGTGCCAGCTCACCAATGACGGCGGGGACTGAAGCTTTCTTT. Translating gives CASSPMTAGTEAFF.

For this clone: Other DNA sequences from this sample encode an identical CDR3 as well. This rearrangement joins TRBV2 to TRBJ1-1, with D possibly TRBD1 on 5 matching bases. Germline V gene data show CDR1 as SNHLY and CDR2 as FYNNEI. The CDR3 contains 13 residues. The V gene lost 7 bases and the J gene lost 1 base, with 10 bases spanning the gap. Here the CDR3 reads CASTDSSNTEAFF. CDR3 DNA: TGTGCCAGCACTGACAGTTCGAACACTGAAGCTTTCTTT.

The V call is TRBV29-1, the J call TRBJ2-1, with 12 bases fitting TRBD1. Germline trimming cut 3 bases from V and 9 bases from J; bases unmatched to any gene: 6. The germline V gene has CDR1 SQVTM and CDR2 ANQGSEA. CDR3 size: 14 residues. CDR3 protein: CSVDAGTGGGEQFF. For the CDR3, the DNA is TGCAGCGTTGATGCCGGGACAGGGGGCGGTGAGCAGTTCTTC.

This chain connects TRBV6-1 to TRBJ2-3; D ambiguous. Trimming took off 2 bases at V and 2 bases at J, with 14 bases between the two ends. The CDR3 covers 16 residues. The germline CDR1 and CDR2 sequences are MNHNS and SASEGT. The CDR3 protein is CASSEYGALFTDTQYF. The CDR3 nucleotides read TGTGCCAGCAGTGAATACGGAGCACTCTTCACAGATACGCAGTATTTT.

This sequence joins TRBV13 and TRBJ2-3, with a weak D call TRBD2 (5 bases). The CDR3 runs 12 residues. Looked up from germline, CDR1 is PRHDT and CDR2 is FYEKMQ (reference sequence). The ends were cut back, 6 bases at V and 7 bases at J, with 11 bases in the middle. This chain's CDR3 is CASSGPGYTQYF. CDR3 DNA: TGTGCCAGCAGTGGCCCGGGGTATACGCAGTATTTT.

The chain uses TRBV7-8 and TRBJ1-1, with 9 positions matching TRBD1. Trimming at V came to 6 bases and at J to 0 bases, leaving 11 bases not matched to a gene. Germline V gene data show CDR1 as SGHVS and CDR2 as FQNEAQ. This CDR3 contains 17 residues. The CDR3 reads CASSRDRELLMNTEAFF. CDR3 in DNA: TGTGCCAGCAGTCGGGACAGGGAGCTCCTTATGAACACTGAAGCTTTCTTT.

The rearrangement joins TRBV7-2 to TRBJ1-1; D not resolved. The CDR3 is 15 residues long. V was clipped by 2 bases and J by 4 bases, with 14 bases between them. From germline, CDR1 is SGHTA and CDR2 FQGNSA. CDR3 protein: CASSLILSGSTEAFF. The CDR3 bases are TGTGCCAGCAGCTTAATCCTGTCGGGAAGCACTGAAGCTTTCTTT.

The genes are TRBV15 and TRBJ1-3; 8 bases agree with TRBD1. Germline V gives CDR1 LNHNV, CDR2 YYDKDF (reference sequence). V shed 1 base and J 6 bases; nucleotides not matched to a gene: 5. The CDR3 is made up of 15 amino acids. This CDR3 is CATSRATGVVNTIYF. The CDR3, as DNA: TGTGCCACCAGCAGAGCGACAGGGGTCGTAAACACCATATATTTT.

This CDR3 is CASKPPGVNTEAFF. Here the CDR3 DNA reads TGCGCCAGCAAACCCCCAGGGGTGAACACTGAAGCTTTCTTT. The chain combines TRBV5-1 with TRBJ1-1; weak D call: TRBD1 (6 bases). Looked up from germline, CDR1 is SGHRS and CDR2 is YFSETQ. Trimming took off 6 bases at V and 0 bases at J, with 12 bases between the two ends. The CDR3 covers 14 residues.

The J gene is TRBJ1-1, the V gene TRBV21-1; TRBD1 is the table's D call, not checked against the DNA. TRBV21-1 is a documented pseudogene. The CDR3 length is 15 residues. DNA for the CDR3: TGTGCCAGCAGACTACAGGGGATGGGGAACACTGAAGCTTTCTTT. Translated, it gives CASRLQGMGNTEAFF.

The rearrangement links TRBV6-5 to TRBJ1-5; D not resolved. CDR1 and CDR2 (germline): MNHEY, SVGAGI. The CDR3 has 14 amino acids. Deletions cut 2 bases from V and 8 bases from J, with 13 bases between. CDR3 sequence (DNA): TGTGCCAGCAGTTACGGAGGAATTGGGAAGCCCCAGCATTTT. Translated, it gives CASSYGGIGKPQHF.